What follows is one T cell receptor (beta chain) and its context. This specimen comes from a study of blood T cell repertoires in COVID-19. Looking at the study overall: Whether acute or convalescent, the COVID-19 samples came from the United States, Italy and Spain. Sources were T cells, B-cell-depleted T cells, or PBMCs; the material itself was cDNA or gDNA.

In the study's own analysis: Researchers report that nucleated cell counts were estimated from reference gene primer amplification. Using immunoSEQ multiplex PCR, the repertoire was profiled, and TCRdb retains in-frame clones only, with some absent. The V and J calls and clone size are taken from that table; D and trimming were inferred from the DNA. The repertoire holds 200,000 to 250,000 clones, with about 79% as singletons. Germline values: CDR1 MNHEY, CDR2 SVGEGT. V lost 5 bases, J lost 3 bases, and 10 bases stayed unmatched. This CDR3 has 16 amino acids. The receptor's source is a man aged 45-65 years with active or convalescent COVID-19. The rearrangement joins TRBV6-2 or TRBV6-3 to TRBJ1-5, with TRBD1 identical over 7 bases. Input material: peripheral blood. DNA of the CDR3: TGTGCCAGCAGTAGTAACAGGGGAGTGAACAATCAGCCCCAGCATTTT. Protein product: CASSSNRGVNNQPQHF.